Below are 17 T cell receptor beta chains sequenced from a single sample in a study of Tregs in tolerant kidney transplant recipients. Recipients received nonmyeloablative bone marrow transplants from related graft donors, with transient mixed chimerism. Only in-frame clones appear in the TCRdb table, and some are missing; sequencing was by immunoSEQ multiplex PCR. The repertoire holds about 100,000 clones, with roughly 93% as singletons. The sequenced sample was CD4+ T cells from blood (PBMCs), obtained 12 months after the transplant. Receptors originate from a human patient who received a combined kidney and bone marrow transplant. Some T cells may be graft donor cells.

The CDR3 DNA is TGTGCCAGCAGCCCCAGACTAGCCCTCAACCCTGGGGCCAACGTCCTGACTTTC. This sequence encodes CASSPRLALNPGANVLTF. The chain carries TRBV7-9 and TRBJ2-6; TRBD2 matches 7 bases. Losses at the gene ends were 5 bases for V and 2 bases for J; bases not matched to a gene: 12. CDR1 and CDR2 (germline): SEHNR, FQNEAQ (reference sequence). This CDR3 has 18 residues.

The genes are TRBV9 and TRBJ2-5; 11 nucleotides line up with TRBD2. This CDR3 has 16 residues. Germline-derived CDR1 and CDR2 are SGDLS and YYNGEE. V dropped 2 bases and J dropped 5; count of bases not matched to a gene: 8. The CDR3 here is CASSVRLAGGGETQYF. CDR3 nucleotides: TGTGCCAGCAGCGTGAGGCTAGCGGGAGGAGGTGAGACCCAGTACTTC.

V gene TRBV7-3 combines with J gene TRBJ2-6, with D perhaps TRBD1 (5 bases). V was pared by 5 bases and J by 0 bases, with 8 bases between. Germline V gene sequence: CDR1 SGHTA, CDR2 FQGTGA. The CDR3 is 15 residues long. This CDR3 reads CASSIDSSGANVLTF. DNA for the CDR3: TGTGCCAGCAGCATCGACAGCTCTGGGGCCAACGTCCTGACTTTC.

The chain is built from TRBV14 and TRBJ2-2, with D perhaps TRBD1 (6 bases). This CDR3 is 16 amino acids long. The germline V gene has CDR1 SGHDN and CDR2 FVKESK. The V end lost 4 bases, the J end lost 0 bases, and 12 bases lay between the germline ends. The CDR3 coding sequence is TGTGCCAGCAGCCTCTACAGGGCTTCGAACACCGGGGAGCTGTTTTTT. Translated, it gives CASSLYRASNTGELFF.

The genes are TRBV18 and TRBJ2-7; 8 positions match TRBD1. The germline V gene encodes CDR1 KGHSH and CDR2 LQKENI. CDR3 length equals 15 residues. The ends lost 3 bases at V and 5 bases at J; junction bases unmatched: 9. The CDR3 reads CASSPWQGASDEQYF. The CDR3 coding sequence is TGTGCCAGCTCACCGTGGCAGGGGGCGTCGGACGAGCAGTACTTC.

The rearrangement joins TRBV27 to TRBJ2-7; 7 nucleotides match TRBD1. This CDR3 is built from 12 residues. Germline CDR1 MNHEY, CDR2 SMNVEV (reference sequence). V was clipped by 6 bases and J by 6 bases; unmatched bases: 5. The CDR3 DNA follows: TGTGCCAGCAGCCGTTACAGGGGCGAGCAGTACTTC. Translating gives CASSRYRGEQYF.

This chain uses TRBV7-9 with TRBJ2-1, with TRBD1 identical over 7 bases. Unmatched junction bases numbered 6, after V lost 1 base and J lost 3 bases. Per germline, CDR1 SEHNR and CDR2 FQNEAQ (reference sequence). This CDR3 region has 16 residues. In DNA form, the CDR3 reads TGTGCCAGCAGCTTAGGGGTAGGGGGCTTCTACAATGAGCAGTTCTTC. Translation: CASSLGVGGFYNEQFF. The full variable domain, its missing parts supplied by reference TRBV7-9 and TRBJ2-1, is DTGVSQNPRHKITKRGQNVTFRCDPISEHNRLYWYRQTLGQGPEFLTYFQNEAQLEKSRLLSDRFSAERPKGSFSTLEIQRTEQGDSAMYLCASSLGVGGFYNEQFFGPGTRLTVL.

This chain connects TRBV10-3 to TRBJ2-7, with D unclear. The germline gives CDR1 ENHRY, CDR2 SYGVKD. This CDR3 contains 11 residues. V dropped 4 bases and J dropped 5 bases, with 6 bases sitting between them. This chain's CDR3 is CAISASDEQYF. CDR3 DNA: TGTGCCATCAGTGCCTCTGACGAGCAGTACTTC.

The sample holds a few counts of this clone. This chain links TRBV7-9 with TRBJ1-5, with 7 bases identical to TRBD1. The germline gives CDR1 SEHNR, CDR2 FQNEAQ (reference sequence). Trimming at V came to 8 bases and at J to 3 bases, leaving 4 bases not matched to a gene. This CDR3 has 13 residues. The CDR3 coding sequence is TGTGCCAGCGGGGGACAGCTCAATCAGCCCCAGCATTTT. Translated: CASGGQLNQPQHF.

The chain uses TRBV7-2 and TRBJ2-2; TRBD2 matches at 8 bases. Trimming removed 2 bases from V and 1 base from J; junction bases left unmatched: 3. The CDR3 loop spans 16 amino acids. Germline assignment: CDR1 SGHTA and CDR2 FQGNSA. CDR3 bases: TGTGCCAGCAGCTTAAAACGGGGGGGGAACACCGGGGAGCTGTTTTTT. Its protein is CASSLKRGGNTGELFF.

As to this clone: Other DNA sequences in the sample encode the same CDR3. The chain employs TRBV5-8 and TRBJ2-7; TRBD1 is a possible D gene (5 bases). V was pared by 0 bases and J by 4 bases, with 20 bases between. The CDR3 loop spans 17 amino acids. Germline CDR1 is SGHTS and CDR2 is YDEGEE. In DNA form, the CDR3 reads TGTGCCAGCAGCTTGGTGCTCAGGGTGGGTGCCGGGTACGAGCAGTACTTC. Amino acid sequence: CASSLVLRVGAGYEQYF.

The chain joins TRBV9 to TRBJ2-3; 9 nucleotides match TRBD2. Germline-derived CDR1 and CDR2 are SGDLS and YYNGEE. Trimming took 0 bases from V and 4 from J; bases not matched to a gene: 6. The CDR3 has 16 amino acids. The CDR3 bases are TGTGCCAGCAGCGTAGCAGGGCGGGGGGGCTCAGATACGCAGTATTTT. Its protein is CASSVAGRGGSDTQYF.

This chain joins TRBV25-1 and TRBJ2-6; D is unclear. Germline CDR1 and CDR2: MGHDK and SYGVNS. Trimming removed 7 bases from V and 0 bases from J, with 4 bases in between. The CDR3 runs to 13 residues. DNA of the CDR3: TGTGCCAGCATCCGCTCTGGGGCCAACGTCCTGACTTTC. Residues: CASIRSGANVLTF. The full variable domain, with the rest looked up from reference TRBV25-1 and TRBJ2-6, is EADIYQTPRYLVIGTGKKITLECSQTMGHDKMYWYQQDPGMELHLIHYSYGVNSTEKGDLSSESTVSRIRTEHFPLTLESARPSHTSQYLCASIRSGANVLTFGAGSRLTVL.

The chain recombines TRBV6-6 with TRBJ2-7; D possibly corresponds to TRBD1 (5 bases). This CDR3 spans 14 amino acids. V gave up 1 base and J gave up 3 bases, with 10 bases separating them. CDR1 and CDR2 (germline): MNHNY, SVGAGI (reference sequence). CDR3 coding DNA: TGTGCCAGCAGTTACTGGGGCCAATTCTACGAGCAGTACTTC. Residues: CASSYWGQFYEQYF.

The rearrangement uses TRBV7-2 and TRBJ2-1, with 10 nucleotides matching TRBD2. Germline values: CDR1 SGHTA, CDR2 FQGNSA. Trimming cost V 6 bases and J 3 bases; bases outside gene matches: 5. The length of the CDR3 is 15 residues. CDR3 sequence (DNA): TGTGCCAGCAGATCCGGACTAGCGGTCTACAATGAGCAGTTCTTC. This sequence encodes CASRSGLAVYNEQFF.

This clone was seen a single time. The chain carries TRBV4-3 and TRBJ2-3, with a weak D call TRBD1 (6 bases). CDR1 is LGHNA, CDR2 YSLEER, per germline. This CDR3 region has 15 residues. Trimming cost V 5 bases and J 1 base, with 13 bases left between them. This CDR3 is CASSARGFGTDTQYF. CDR3 DNA sequence: TGCGCCAGCAGCGCTAGGGGGTTCGGCACAGATACGCAGTATTTT.

This chain joins TRBV28 and TRBJ1-2, with D hard to call. Trimming removed 4 bases from V and 8 bases from J, with 8 bases in between. CDR3 length equals 11 residues. Germline-derived CDR1 and CDR2 are MDHEN and SYDVKM. For the CDR3, the DNA is TGTGCCAGCAGTTCAATCAGGGGCTACACCTTC. It encodes CASSSIRGYTF.